The clone carrying this T cell receptor (beta chain) has only a few counts. Each CDR3 protein is one row after TCRdb ran MiXCR on the 5' RACE reads. Seen here are some 450,000 distinct CDR3 sequences, roughly 18% observed once, and the top ten hold about 22%. These data belong to a study of T-cell memory formation after mild COVID-19. The V gene's germline CDR1 is ENHRY and CDR2 SYGVKD. CDR3 length equals 16 residues. V lost 4 bases, J lost 2 bases, and 8 bases stayed unmatched. This sequence was found in a man younger than 35 who had mild COVID-19 (a few samples of this study predate the infection). Cell type and time point are not known. This chain connects TRBV10-3 to TRBJ2-3; TRBD1 agrees at 8 bases. The specimen sequenced was PBMCs or a T cell subset sorted from them (not recorded which). This chain's CDR3 is CAISGQGPSNTDTQYF. DNA for the CDR3: TGTGCCATCAGTGGACAGGGGCCATCTAACACAGATACGCAGTATTTT.